The present T cell receptor beta chain was sequenced within a study of blood T cell repertoires in COVID-19. Assay used: immunoSEQ multiplex PCR; TCRdb lists only in-frame clones, some missing. Among under 200,000 clones listed, roughly 83% were seen once. The CDR3 length is 13 residues. The origin of this receptor is a man aged 40-50 years with acute COVID-19. Sequencing used PBMCs or T cells enriched from blood (not recorded which). This chain connects TRBV21-1 to TRBJ1-6; the table's D call of TRBD1 was not tested on the DNA. TRBV21-1 is marked as a pseudogene. The CDR3 DNA is TGTGCCAGCAGCACACCCTTGACAGGGGCAATCCACTTT. This translates into CASSTPLTGAIHF.